Given below is one TCR beta chain in context. Original processing notes: Amplifying reference gene primers gave estimates of nucleated cell counts. The protocol was immunoSEQ multiplex PCR, while the TCRdb copy is restricted to in-frame clones and leaves out a portion. V and J calls and clone size follow that table, whereas D and trimming were derived from the DNA. The sample has 95,000 to 110,000 clones, about nine tenths seen once. This sample was taken from a study of blood T cell repertoires in COVID-19. Study summary: The samples span acute and convalescent COVID-19 from the United States, Italy and Spain. T cells, B-cell-depleted T cells, or PBMCs provided the cDNA or gDNA that served as material.

The CDR3 is 13 residues long. The V gene's germline CDR1 is MDHEN and CDR2 SYDVKM. Trimming took 4 bases from V and 6 from J, leaving 12 bases between them. V is TRBV28 and J is TRBJ1-2; a possible D gene is TRBD1 (6 bases). The material sequenced was peripheral blood. This clonotype was obtained from an elderly woman in a cohort sampled during active COVID-19. CDR3 sequence reads: CASSYRAFDGYTF. In DNA form, the CDR3 reads TGTGCCAGCAGTTACAGGGCCTTTGATGGCTACACCTTC.